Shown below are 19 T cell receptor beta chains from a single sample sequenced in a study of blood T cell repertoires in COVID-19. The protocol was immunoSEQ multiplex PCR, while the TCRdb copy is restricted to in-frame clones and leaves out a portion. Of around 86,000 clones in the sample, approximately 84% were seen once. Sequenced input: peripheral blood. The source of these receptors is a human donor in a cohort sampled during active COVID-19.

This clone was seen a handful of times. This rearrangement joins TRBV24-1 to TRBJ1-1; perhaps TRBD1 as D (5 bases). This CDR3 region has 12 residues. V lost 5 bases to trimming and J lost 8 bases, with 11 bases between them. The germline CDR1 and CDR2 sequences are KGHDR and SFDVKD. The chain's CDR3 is CATSGHGGEAFF. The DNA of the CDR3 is TGTGCCACCAGTGGCCACGGGGGGGAAGCTTTCTTT.

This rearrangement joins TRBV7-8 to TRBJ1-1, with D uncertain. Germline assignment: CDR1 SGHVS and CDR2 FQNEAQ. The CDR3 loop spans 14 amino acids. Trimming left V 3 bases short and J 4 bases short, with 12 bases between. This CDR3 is CASSFVPEATEAFF. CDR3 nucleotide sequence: TGTGCCAGCAGCTTTGTGCCAGAGGCCACTGAAGCTTTCTTT.

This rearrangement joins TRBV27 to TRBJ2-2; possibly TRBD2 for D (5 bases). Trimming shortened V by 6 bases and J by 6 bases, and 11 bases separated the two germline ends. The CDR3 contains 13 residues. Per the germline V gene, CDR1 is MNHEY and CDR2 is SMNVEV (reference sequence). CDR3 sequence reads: CASSRTSSGELFF. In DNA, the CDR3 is TGTGCCAGCAGCCGTACTAGTTCCGGGGAGCTGTTTTTT.

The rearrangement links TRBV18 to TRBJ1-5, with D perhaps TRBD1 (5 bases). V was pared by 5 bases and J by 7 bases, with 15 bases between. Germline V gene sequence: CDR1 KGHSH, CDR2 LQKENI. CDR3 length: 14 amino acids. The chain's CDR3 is CASSSQGGSQPQHF. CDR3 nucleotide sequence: TGTGCCAGCTCAAGTCAGGGAGGATCACAGCCCCAGCATTTT.

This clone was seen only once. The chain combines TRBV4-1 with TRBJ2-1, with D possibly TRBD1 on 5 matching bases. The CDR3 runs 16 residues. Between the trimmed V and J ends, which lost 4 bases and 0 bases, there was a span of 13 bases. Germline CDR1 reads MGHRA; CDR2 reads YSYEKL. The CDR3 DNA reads TGCGCCAGCAGCCCGGTTGGGGCCAGCTCCTACAATGAGCAGTTCTTC. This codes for CASSPVGASSYNEQFF.

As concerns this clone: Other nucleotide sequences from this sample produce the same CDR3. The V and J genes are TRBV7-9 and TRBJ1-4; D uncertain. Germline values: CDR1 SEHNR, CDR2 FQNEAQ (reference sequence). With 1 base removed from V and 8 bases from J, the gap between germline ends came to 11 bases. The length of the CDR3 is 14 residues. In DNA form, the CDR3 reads TGTGCCAGCAGCTTAGGAGGTGTTGGGGAAAAACTGTTTTTT. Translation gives CASSLGGVGEKLFF.

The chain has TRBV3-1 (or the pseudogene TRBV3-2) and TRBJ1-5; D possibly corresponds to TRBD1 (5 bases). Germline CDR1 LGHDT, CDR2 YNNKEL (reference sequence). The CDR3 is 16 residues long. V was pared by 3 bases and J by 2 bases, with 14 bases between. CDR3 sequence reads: CASSHGQGGGNQPQHF. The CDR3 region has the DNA TGTGCCAGCAGCCACGGACAAGGCGGGGGCAATCAGCCCCAGCATTTT.

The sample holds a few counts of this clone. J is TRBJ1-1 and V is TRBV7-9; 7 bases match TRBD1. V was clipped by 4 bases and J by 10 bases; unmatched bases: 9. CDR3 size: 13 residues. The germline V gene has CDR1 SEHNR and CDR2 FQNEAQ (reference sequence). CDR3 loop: CASSSQGGASAFF. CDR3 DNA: TGTGCCAGCAGCTCTCAGGGGGGTGCTTCAGCTTTCTTT.

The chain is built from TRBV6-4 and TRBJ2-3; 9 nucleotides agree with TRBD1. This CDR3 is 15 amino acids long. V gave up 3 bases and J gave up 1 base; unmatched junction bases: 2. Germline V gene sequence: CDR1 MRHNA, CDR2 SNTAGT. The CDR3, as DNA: TGTGCCAGCAGTGAACGGGACAGGGGCACAGATACGCAGTATTTT. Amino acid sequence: CASSERDRGTDTQYF.

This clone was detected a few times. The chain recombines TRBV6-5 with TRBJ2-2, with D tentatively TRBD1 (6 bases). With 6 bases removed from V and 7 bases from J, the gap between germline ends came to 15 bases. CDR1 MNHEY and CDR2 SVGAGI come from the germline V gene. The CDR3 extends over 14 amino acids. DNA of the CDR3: TGTGCCAGCAGCTCACAGGGAGTGATCGGGGAGCTGTTTTTT. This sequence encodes CASSSQGVIGELFF.

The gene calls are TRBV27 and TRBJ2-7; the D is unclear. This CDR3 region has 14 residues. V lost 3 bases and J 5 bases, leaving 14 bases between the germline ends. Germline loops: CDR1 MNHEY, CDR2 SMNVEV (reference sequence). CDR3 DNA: TGTGCCAGCAGTTTTAGTCAGGTAGTACACGAGCAGTACTTC. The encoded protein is CASSFSQVVHEQYF.

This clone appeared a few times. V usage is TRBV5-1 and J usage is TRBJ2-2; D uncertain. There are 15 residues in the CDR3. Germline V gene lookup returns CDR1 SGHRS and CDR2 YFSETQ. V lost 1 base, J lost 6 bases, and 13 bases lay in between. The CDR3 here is CASSLREDSAGELFF. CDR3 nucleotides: TGCGCCAGCAGCTTGCGTGAGGATTCAGCCGGGGAGCTGTTTTTT.

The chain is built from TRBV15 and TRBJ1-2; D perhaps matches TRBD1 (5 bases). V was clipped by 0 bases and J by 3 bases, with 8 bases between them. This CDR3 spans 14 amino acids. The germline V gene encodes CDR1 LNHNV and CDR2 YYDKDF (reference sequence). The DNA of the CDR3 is TGTGCCACCAGCAGAGACAGGGAGGACTATGGCTACACCTTC. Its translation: CATSRDREDYGYTF.

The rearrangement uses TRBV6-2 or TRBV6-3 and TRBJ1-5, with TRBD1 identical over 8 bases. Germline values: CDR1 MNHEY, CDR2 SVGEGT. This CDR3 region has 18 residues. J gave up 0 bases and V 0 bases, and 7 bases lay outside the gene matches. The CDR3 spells CASSYSGTGFLSNQPQHF. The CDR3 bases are TGTGCCAGCAGTTACTCTGGGACAGGCTTCCTTAGCAATCAGCCCCAGCATTTT.

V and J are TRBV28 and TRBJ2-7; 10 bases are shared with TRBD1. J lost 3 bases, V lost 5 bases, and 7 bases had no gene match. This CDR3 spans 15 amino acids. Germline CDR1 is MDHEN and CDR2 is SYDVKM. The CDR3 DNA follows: TGTGCCAGCAGTCCTTCTGGGACAGGGGTCTACGAGCAGTACTTC. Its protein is CASSPSGTGVYEQYF.

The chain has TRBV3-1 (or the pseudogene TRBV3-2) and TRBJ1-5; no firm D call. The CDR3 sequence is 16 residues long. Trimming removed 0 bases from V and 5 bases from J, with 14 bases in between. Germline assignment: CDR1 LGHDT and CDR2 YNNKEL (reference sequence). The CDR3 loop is CASSQDPGEGDQPQHF. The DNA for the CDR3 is TGTGCCAGCAGCCAAGATCCCGGGGAGGGTGATCAGCCCCAGCATTTT.

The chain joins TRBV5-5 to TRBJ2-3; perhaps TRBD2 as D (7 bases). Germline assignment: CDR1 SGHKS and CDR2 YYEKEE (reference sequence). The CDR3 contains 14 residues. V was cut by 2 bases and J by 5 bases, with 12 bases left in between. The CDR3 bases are TGTGCCAGCAGCTTAGGAGGGGGGGTAGATACGCAGTATTTT. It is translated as CASSLGGGVDTQYF.

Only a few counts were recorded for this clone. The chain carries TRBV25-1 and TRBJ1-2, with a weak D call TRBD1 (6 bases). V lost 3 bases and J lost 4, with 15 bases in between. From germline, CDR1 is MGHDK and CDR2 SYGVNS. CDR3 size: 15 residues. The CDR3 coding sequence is TGTGCCAGCAGTGACGACAGGCCCCAGGGCTATGGCTACACCTTC. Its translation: CASSDDRPQGYGYTF.

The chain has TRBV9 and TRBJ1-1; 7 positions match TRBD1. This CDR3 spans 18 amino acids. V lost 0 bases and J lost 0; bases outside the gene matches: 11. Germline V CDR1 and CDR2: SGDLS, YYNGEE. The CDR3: CASSVDHMRGQMNTEAFF. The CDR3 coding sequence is TGTGCCAGCAGCGTAGATCATATGAGGGGACAGATGAACACTGAAGCTTTCTTT.